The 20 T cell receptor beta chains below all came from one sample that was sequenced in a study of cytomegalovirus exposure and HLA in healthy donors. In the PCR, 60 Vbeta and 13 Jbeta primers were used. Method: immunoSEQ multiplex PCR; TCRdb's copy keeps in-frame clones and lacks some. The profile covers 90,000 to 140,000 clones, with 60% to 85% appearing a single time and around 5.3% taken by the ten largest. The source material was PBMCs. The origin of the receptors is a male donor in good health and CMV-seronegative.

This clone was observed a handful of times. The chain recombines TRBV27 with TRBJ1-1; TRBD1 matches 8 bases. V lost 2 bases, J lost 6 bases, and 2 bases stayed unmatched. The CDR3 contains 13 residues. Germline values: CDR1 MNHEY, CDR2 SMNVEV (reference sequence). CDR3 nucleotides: TGTGCCAGCAGTTTACAGGGGGCCCCTGAAGCTTTCTTT. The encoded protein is CASSLQGAPEAFF.

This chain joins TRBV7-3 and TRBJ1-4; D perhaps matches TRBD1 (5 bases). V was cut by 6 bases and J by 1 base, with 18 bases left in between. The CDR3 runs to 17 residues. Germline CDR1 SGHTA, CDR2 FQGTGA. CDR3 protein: CASRKVRGGLTNEKLFF. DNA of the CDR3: TGTGCCAGCAGAAAAGTGCGCGGGGGTCTAACTAATGAAAAACTGTTTTTT. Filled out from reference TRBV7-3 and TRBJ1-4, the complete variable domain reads GAGVSQTPSNKVTEKGKYVELRCDPISGHTALYWYRQSLGQGPEFLIYFQGTGAADDSGLPNDRFFAVRPEGSVSTLKIQRTERGDSAVYLCASRKVRGGLTNEKLFFGSGTQLSVL.

In DNA, the CDR3 is TGTGCCAGCAGCGCCCTCTGGGGGCAGGTCAATCAGCCCCAGCATTTT. Translation gives CASSALWGQVNQPQHF. The chain combines TRBV7-8 with TRBJ1-5; D might be TRBD1 (6 bases). This CDR3 spans 16 amino acids. Germline-derived CDR1 and CDR2 are SGHVS and FQNEAQ. Trimming cost V 5 bases and J 3 bases, with 17 bases left between them.

CDR3 protein: CASSPRDIRTDTQYF. In DNA, the CDR3 is TGTGCCAGCAGTCCCCGGGACATACGCACAGATACGCAGTATTTT. The chain recombines TRBV28 with TRBJ2-3; possible D gene TRBD1, 6 bases. CDR1 and CDR2 from the germline V gene are MDHEN and SYDVKM. This CDR3 region has 15 residues. V was cut by 5 bases and J by 1 base, with 13 bases left in between.

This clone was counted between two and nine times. CDR3 sequence: CASSLVWAWNEQFF. DNA of the CDR3: TGCGCCAGCAGCTTGGTATGGGCGTGGAATGAGCAGTTCTTC. The chain links TRBV5-1 to TRBJ2-1; D is ambiguous. Deletions cut 0 bases from V and 7 bases from J, with 11 bases between. Germline values: CDR1 SGHRS, CDR2 YFSETQ. This CDR3 region has 14 residues.

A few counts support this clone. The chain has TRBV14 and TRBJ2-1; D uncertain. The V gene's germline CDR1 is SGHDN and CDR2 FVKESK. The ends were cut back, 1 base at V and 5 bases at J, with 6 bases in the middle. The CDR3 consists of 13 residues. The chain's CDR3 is CASSQVPDNEQFF. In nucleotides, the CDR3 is TGTGCCAGCAGCCAAGTTCCGGACAATGAGCAGTTCTTC.

The CDR3 loop reads CASSPGLTNTGELFF. Here the CDR3 DNA reads TGCGCCAGCAGCCCCGGACTTACGAACACCGGGGAGCTGTTTTTT. The chain has TRBV5-1 and TRBJ2-2, with a weak D call TRBD2 (5 bases). Between the trimmed V and J ends, which lost 4 bases and 0 bases, there was a span of 10 bases. Germline CDR1 reads SGHRS; CDR2 reads YFSETQ. The CDR3 covers 15 residues.

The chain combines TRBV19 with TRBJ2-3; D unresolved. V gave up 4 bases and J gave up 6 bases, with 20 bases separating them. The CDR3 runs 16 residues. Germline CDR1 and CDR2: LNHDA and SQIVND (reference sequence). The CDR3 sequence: CASSTDLVGVTDTQYF. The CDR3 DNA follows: TGTGCCAGTAGTACCGACCTAGTGGGTGTGACCGATACGCAGTATTTT.

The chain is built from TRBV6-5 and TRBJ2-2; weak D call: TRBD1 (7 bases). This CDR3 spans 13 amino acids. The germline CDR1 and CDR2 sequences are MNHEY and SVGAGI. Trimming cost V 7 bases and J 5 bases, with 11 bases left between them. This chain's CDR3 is CASMAGGTGELFF. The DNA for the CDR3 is TGTGCCAGCATGGCAGGGGGGACCGGGGAGCTGTTTTTT.

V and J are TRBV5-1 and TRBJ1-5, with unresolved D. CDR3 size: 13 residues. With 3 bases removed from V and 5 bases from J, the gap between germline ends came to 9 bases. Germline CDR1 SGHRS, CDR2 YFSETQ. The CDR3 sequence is CASSSGSDQPQHF. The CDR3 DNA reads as TGCGCCAGCAGCTCGGGGTCCGATCAGCCCCAGCATTTT.

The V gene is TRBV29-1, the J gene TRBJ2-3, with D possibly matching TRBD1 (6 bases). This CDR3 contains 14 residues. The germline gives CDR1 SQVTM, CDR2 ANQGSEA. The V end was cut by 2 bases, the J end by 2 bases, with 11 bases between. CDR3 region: CSVERTAYTDTQYF. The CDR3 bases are TGCAGCGTTGAAAGGACAGCGTACACAGATACGCAGTATTTT.

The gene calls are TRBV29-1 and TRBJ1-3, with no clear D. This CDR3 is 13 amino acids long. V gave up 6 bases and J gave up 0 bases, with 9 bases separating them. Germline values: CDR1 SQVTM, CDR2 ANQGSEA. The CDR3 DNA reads TGCAGCGTGCGGGGTAGCTCTGGAAACACCATATATTTT. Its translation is CSVRGSSGNTIYF.

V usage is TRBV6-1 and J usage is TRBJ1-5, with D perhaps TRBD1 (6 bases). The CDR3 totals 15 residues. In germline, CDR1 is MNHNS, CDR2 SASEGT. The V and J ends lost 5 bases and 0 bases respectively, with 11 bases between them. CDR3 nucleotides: TGTGCCAGCAGTCGACAGGAAAGTAGCAATCAGCCCCAGCATTTT. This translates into CASSRQESSNQPQHF.

CDR3 sequence reads: CASSQRDQYQETQYF. DNA for the CDR3: TGTGCCAGCTCACAGCGGGACCAGTACCAAGAGACCCAGTACTTC. The J gene is TRBJ2-5, the V gene TRBV18; 7 bases align to TRBD2. Germline CDR1 and CDR2: KGHSH and LQKENI. The length of the CDR3 is 15 residues. J gave up 0 bases and V 4 bases, and 5 bases lay outside the gene matches.

The CDR3 loop is CASSLGLAADTQYF. The CDR3, as DNA: TGTGCCAGCAGCTTGGGGCTAGCGGCAGATACGCAGTATTTT. The gene calls are TRBV7-3 and TRBJ2-3, with 7 positions matching TRBD2. Losses at the gene ends were 3 bases for V and 4 bases for J; bases not matched to a gene: 4. The CDR3 consists of 14 residues. The germline gives CDR1 SGHTA, CDR2 FQGTGA.

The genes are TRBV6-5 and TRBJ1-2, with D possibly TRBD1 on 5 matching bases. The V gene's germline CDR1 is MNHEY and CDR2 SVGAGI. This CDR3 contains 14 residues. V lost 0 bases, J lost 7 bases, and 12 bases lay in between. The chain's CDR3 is CASSYSPQGGGYTF. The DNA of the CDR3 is TGTGCCAGCAGTTACTCTCCCCAGGGTGGTGGCTACACCTTC.

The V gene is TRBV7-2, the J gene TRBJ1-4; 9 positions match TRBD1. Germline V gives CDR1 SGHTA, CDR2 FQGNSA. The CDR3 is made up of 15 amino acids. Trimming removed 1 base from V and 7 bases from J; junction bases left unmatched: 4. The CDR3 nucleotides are TGTGCCAGCAGCTTAGGTGGGACAGGGACTGAAAAACTGTTTTTT. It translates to CASSLGGTGTEKLFF. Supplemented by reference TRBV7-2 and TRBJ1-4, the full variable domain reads GAGVSQSPSNKVTEKGKDVELRCDPISGHTALYWYRQSLGQGLEFLIYFQGNSAPDKSGLPSDRFSAERTGGSVSTLTIQRTQQEDSAVYLCASSLGGTGTEKLFFGSGTQLSVL.

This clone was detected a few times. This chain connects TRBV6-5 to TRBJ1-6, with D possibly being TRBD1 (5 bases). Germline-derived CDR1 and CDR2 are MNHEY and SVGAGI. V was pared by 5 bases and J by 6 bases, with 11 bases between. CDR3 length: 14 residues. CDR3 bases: TGTGCCAGCAGTCCCCAGGGCGGTAATTCACCCCTCCACTTT. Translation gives CASSPQGGNSPLHF.

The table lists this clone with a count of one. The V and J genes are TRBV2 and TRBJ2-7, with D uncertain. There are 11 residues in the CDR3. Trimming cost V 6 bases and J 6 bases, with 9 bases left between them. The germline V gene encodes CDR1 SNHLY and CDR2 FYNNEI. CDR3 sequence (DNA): TGTGCCAGCAGGGTCTACCTCGAGCAGTACTTC. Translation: CASRVYLEQYF.

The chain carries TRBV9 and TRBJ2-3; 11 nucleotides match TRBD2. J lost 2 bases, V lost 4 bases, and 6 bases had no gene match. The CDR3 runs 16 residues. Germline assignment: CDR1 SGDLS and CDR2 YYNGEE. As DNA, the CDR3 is TGTGCCAGCAGCACCTTAGCGGGAGGGCCCACAGATACGCAGTATTTT. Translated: CASSTLAGGPTDTQYF. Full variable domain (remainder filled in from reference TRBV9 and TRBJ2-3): DSGVTQTPKHLITATGQRVTLRCSPRSGDLSVYWYQQSLDQGLQFLIQYYNGEERAKGNILERFSAQQFPDLHSELNLSSLELGDSALYFCASSTLAGGPTDTQYFGPGTRLTVL.